This paragraph covers one T cell receptor beta chain sequence. The sample is drawn from a study of blood T cell repertoires in COVID-19. Method: immunoSEQ multiplex PCR; TCRdb's copy keeps in-frame clones and lacks some. The repertoire consists of 140,000 or so clones, with about 82% occurring once and the leading ten covering less than 3%. Sequences were obtained from peripheral blood. This clonotype was sampled from a man aged 50-60 years with acute or convalescent COVID-19.

The CDR3 nucleotides are TGTGCCAGCAGCTTAGAGATGGGGGCCGCGGGCTATGGCTACACCTTC. Translation gives CASSLEMGAAGYGYTF. The gene calls are TRBV11-2 and TRBJ1-2, with a tentative D call TRBD1 (6 bases). Trimming cost V 0 bases and J 4 bases, with 15 bases left between them. The CDR3 spans 16 residues. Looked up from germline, CDR1 is SGHAT and CDR2 is FQNNGV.